What follows is one T cell receptor (beta chain) and its context. V lost 4 bases, J lost 5 bases, and 5 bases stayed unmatched. Germline-derived CDR1 and CDR2 are SGHNT and YYREEE (reference sequence). The CDR3 contains 15 residues. As it was prepared, the TCRbeta library received unique molecular identifiers. TCRdb redid the calling of the PCR reads with MiXCR, one entry per CDR3 protein. Of about 260,000 distinct CDR3 sequences detected, around 10% appear once; the ten largest clones hold around 24%. The data originate from a study of T-cell reconstitution after alpha-beta-depleted transplantation in children.

The specimen was peripheral blood, collected 180 days after TCRalphabeta/CD19-depleted stem cell transplant. The receptor's source is a male patient under 10 years old who had a stem cell transplant for chronic granulomatous disease, so the T cells may come from the graft donor. V is TRBV5-4 and J is TRBJ2-2; 10 positions match TRBD1. The CDR3 DNA reads as TGTGCCAGCAGCCTTCCGGGACAGGGGACCGGGGAGCTGTTTTTT. This encodes CASSLPGQGTGELFF.